This TCR beta chain was sequenced during a study of T cell clonality in common variable immunodeficiency. Study-wide findings and caveats: Reportedly, TCR beta sequences from common variable immunodeficiency showed fewer deletions and N-nucleotide insertions.

CVID and control samples used equivalent genomic DNA input. Here immunoSEQ multiplex PCR was the method, and the copy in TCRdb shows in-frame clones only, minus some. Observed in the sample are about 26,000 clones, none of them singletons. This clone was seen ten or more times. The antigen is unknown. Sequenced sample: peripheral blood mononuclear cells. The source is a human donor with common variable immunodeficiency.

The DNA read from the CDR3 is TGTGCCAGCAGCCCGAACTGGGGCCTTTCACCC. Translation: CASSPNWGLSP. The entire CDR3 reads CASSPNWGLSPLHF. The rearrangement joins TRBV28 to TRBJ1-6; D perhaps matches TRBD1 (5 bases). The read stops 3 residues short of the end of the CDR3; the missing end is completed from the germline J gene. Germline loops: CDR1 MDHEN, CDR2 SYDVKM. Trimming stripped 6 bases from V and 9 bases from J, with 15 bases between. The CDR3 sequence is 14 residues long.